The next 7 T cell receptor beta chains were all read from a single sample in a study of shared clonotypes between healthy human individuals. Only CD45RO-negative cells positively selected for CCR7 counted as naive CD8 cells, so terminally differentiated effector memory CD45RA+ cells were excluded. Clones were sequenced by immunoSEQ multiplex PCR, and TCRdb holds only the in-frame ones, with some missing. Among some 2.1 million clones listed, just over 90% were seen once. The sequenced sample was naive CD8+ T cells from PBMCs. These receptor sequences come from a man younger than 35 in good health. Some clones in this sample may be carry-over from other donors' samples.

This clone turned up a few times. The chain is built from TRBV5-1 and TRBJ1-1, with a tentative D call TRBD1 (6 bases). Germline lookup yields CDR1 SGHRS and CDR2 YFSETQ. With 4 bases removed from V and 4 bases from J, the gap between germline ends came to 11 bases. The length of the CDR3 is 13 residues. DNA for the CDR3: TGCGCCAGCAGCCGTCAGGGGTCCACTGAAGCTTTCTTT. Residues: CASSRQGSTEAFF.

The chain has TRBV6-1 and TRBJ2-7; D may correspond to TRBD1 or TRBD2 (5 bases each). Trimming removed 7 bases at V and 0 bases at J, with 16 bases between. This CDR3 comprises 15 residues. CDR1 and CDR2 from the germline V gene are MNHNS and SASEGT. The CDR3 reads CASTSGPSSSYEQYF. The CDR3 nucleotides read TGTGCCAGCACCTCGGGACCCTCGAGCTCCTACGAGCAGTACTTC.

The rearrangement links TRBV7-6 to TRBJ2-1, with a weak D call TRBD1 (6 bases). Trimming removed 4 bases at V and 8 bases at J, with 15 bases between. From germline, CDR1 is SGHVS and CDR2 FNYEAQ. This CDR3 is built from 14 residues. The CDR3 is CASSSDGTRYEQFF. The DNA of the CDR3 is TGTGCCAGCAGCTCGGACGGGACACGATATGAGCAGTTCTTC.

This chain links TRBV7-9 with TRBJ1-4; no clear D gene. V shed 8 bases and J shed 0 bases, with 7 bases lying between them. The CDR3 is 13 amino acids. Germline CDR1 and CDR2: SEHNR and FQNEAQ (reference sequence). The CDR3 nucleotides read TGTGCCAGCGGCTCCGCAACTAATGAAAAACTGTTTTTT. Encoded protein: CASGSATNEKLFF.

This clone was detected once. The DNA of the CDR3 is TGTGCCAGCAGCGTAGCCGACGGACTTCGGGTGAACACTGAAGCTTTCTTT. Encoded protein: CASSVADGLRVNTEAFF. This chain uses TRBV9 with TRBJ1-1; no firm D call. The CDR3 consists of 17 residues. Trimming took 0 bases from V and 0 from J, leaving 15 bases between them. From germline, CDR1 is SGDLS and CDR2 YYNGEE.

This chain joins TRBV5-1 and TRBJ2-1; 7 positions match TRBD2. The germline V gene encodes CDR1 SGHRS and CDR2 YFSETQ. CDR3 length: 16 residues. The ends lost 4 bases at V and 0 bases at J; junction bases unmatched: 7. The CDR3 here is CASSISGLSSYNEQFF. Written as DNA, the CDR3 is TGCGCCAGCAGCATTAGCGGGCTGAGCTCCTACAATGAGCAGTTCTTC. Full variable domain (remainder filled in from reference TRBV5-1 and TRBJ2-1): KAGVTQTPRYLIKTRGQQVTLSCSPISGHRSVSWYQQTPGQGLQFLFEYFSETQRNKGNFPGRFSGRQFSNSRSEMNVSTLELGDSALYLCASSISGLSSYNEQFFGPGTRLTVL.

V and J are TRBV6-1 and TRBJ2-7; D perhaps matches TRBD1 (6 bases). Germline V CDR1 and CDR2: MNHNS, SASEGT. The germline V and J ends were trimmed by 7 bases and 4 bases, with 11 bases remaining between them. CDR3 length: 12 amino acids. DNA of the CDR3: TGTGCCAGCACTTTGGGGGCATACGAGCAGTACTTC. This translates into CASTLGAYEQYF.